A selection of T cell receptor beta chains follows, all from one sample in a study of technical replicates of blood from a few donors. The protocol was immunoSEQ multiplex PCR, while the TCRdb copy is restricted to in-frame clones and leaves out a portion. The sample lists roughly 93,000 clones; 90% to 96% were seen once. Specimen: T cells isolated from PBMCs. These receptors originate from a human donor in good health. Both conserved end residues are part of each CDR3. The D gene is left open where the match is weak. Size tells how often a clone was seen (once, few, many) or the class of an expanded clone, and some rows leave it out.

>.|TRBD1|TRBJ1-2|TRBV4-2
TGTGCCAGCAGCCAATACGTTGACAGGACGACAGGGGCTAATGGCTACACCTTC
CASSQYVDRTTGANGYTF
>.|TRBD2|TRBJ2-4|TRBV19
TGTGCCAGTAGTCAAAACCCCGGGACTAGTTGGGCGAACATTCAGTACTTC
CASSQNPGTSWANIQYF
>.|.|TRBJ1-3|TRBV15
TGTGCCACCAGCAGAGACAGAAACACCATATATTTT
CATSRDRNTIYF
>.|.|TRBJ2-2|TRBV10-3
TGTGCCATTCGAGGGCAGGCGAACACCGGGGAGCTGTTTTTT
CAIRGQANTGELFF
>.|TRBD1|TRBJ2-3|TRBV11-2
TGTGCCAGCAGTCGGGACAGCCATACTACGACCACAGATACGCAGTATTTT
CASSRDSHTTTTDTQYF
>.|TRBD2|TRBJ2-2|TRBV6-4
TGTGCCAGCAGTGCTTCGGGGGGGGACACCGGGGAGCTGTTTTTT
CASSASGGDTGELFF
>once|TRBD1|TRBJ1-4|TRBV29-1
TGCAGCGTTGAGGGGCCGGGACAGGGAGAAAAACTGTTTTTT
CSVEGPGQGEKLFF
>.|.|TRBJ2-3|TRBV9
TGTGCCAGCAGCTCCCAGACGCCGGGGTCGGATACGCAGTATTTT
CASSSQTPGSDTQYF
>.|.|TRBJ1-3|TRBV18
TGTGCCAGCTCACCAATGGGCCAAGGTTCTGGAAACACCATATATTTT
CASSPMGQGSGNTIYF
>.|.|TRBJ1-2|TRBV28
TGTGCCAGCAGTTCACCCGGGCCCTCCCGGGGGTATGGCTACACCTTC
CASSSPGPSRGYGYTF
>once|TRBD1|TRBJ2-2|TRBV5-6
TGTGCCAGCAGCCTGACAGGGTTCACCGGGGAGCTGTTTTTT
CASSLTGFTGELFF
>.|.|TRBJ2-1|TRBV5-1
TGCGCCAGCAGCTTGGAGCTATACGGTTACAATGAGCAGTTCTTC
CASSLELYGYNEQFF
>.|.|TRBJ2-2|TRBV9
TGTGCCAGCAGCGTAGGGGGGGGGCTGAACACCGGGGAGCTGTTTTTT
CASSVGGGLNTGELFF
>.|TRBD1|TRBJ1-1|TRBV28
TGTGCCAGCAGACTCGGACAGGGGACGCTCTTT
CASRLGQGTLF
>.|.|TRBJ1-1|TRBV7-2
TGTGCCAGCAGCAACAATTACCAGACTGAAGCTTTCTTT
CASSNNYQTEAFF
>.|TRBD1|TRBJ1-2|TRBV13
TGTGCCAGCAGCCTGTGGACAGGGACGGACTATGGCTACACCTTC
CASSLWTGTDYGYTF
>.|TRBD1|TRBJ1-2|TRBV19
TGTGCCAGTAGGGAGGGACAGCGGGGCTACACCTTC
CASREGQRGYTF
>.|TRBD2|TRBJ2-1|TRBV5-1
TGCGCCAGCAGCTTGGCTGGACTAGCCTCCTACAATGAGCAGTTCTTC
CASSLAGLASYNEQFF
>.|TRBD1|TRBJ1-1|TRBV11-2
TGTGCCAGCAGCTTAGGGCTGACAGGGTTGGGGACTGAAGCTTTCTTT
CASSLGLTGLGTEAFF
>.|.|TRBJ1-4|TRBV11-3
TGTGCCAGCAGCTTTTCCCCTGGGGCCGGTGAAAAACTGTTTTTT
CASSFSPGAGEKLFF
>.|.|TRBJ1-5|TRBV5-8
TGTGCCAGCAGCTCCGGGGGGGGTTCGCGCAATCAGCCCCAGCATTTT
CASSSGGGSRNQPQHF
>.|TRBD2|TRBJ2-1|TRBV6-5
TGTGCCAGCAGTTTGGGACTAGCGGGAGTTGGGGAGCAGTTCTTC
CASSLGLAGVGEQFF
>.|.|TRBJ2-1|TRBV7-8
TGTGCCAGCAGCCGGAGCGGGTCTGGGGATGAACAGTTCTTC
CASSRSGSGDEQFF
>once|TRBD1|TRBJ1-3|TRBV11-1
TGTGCCAGCAGCTTGACGACAGGGCCCGGAAACACCATATATTTT
CASSLTTGPGNTIYF
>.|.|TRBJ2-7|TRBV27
TGTGCCAGCAGCACAGGTCCCCGTGGATACGAGCAGTACTTC
CASSTGPRGYEQYF
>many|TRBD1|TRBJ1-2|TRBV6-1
TGTGCCAGCAGAAAGCCAGGGGGTTCCTATGGCTACACCTTC
CASRKPGGSYGYTF
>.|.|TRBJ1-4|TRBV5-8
TGTGCCAGCAGCTTGGCCGACATACTTGCAACTAATGAAAAACTGTTTTTT
CASSLADILATNEKLFF
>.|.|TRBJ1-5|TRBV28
TGTGCCAGCAGCCTTCCCAATCAGCCCCAGCATTTT
CASSLPNQPQHF
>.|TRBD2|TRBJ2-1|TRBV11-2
TGTGCCAGCAGCATTGGCGGGGGGCGCAATGAGCAGTTCTTC
CASSIGGGRNEQFF
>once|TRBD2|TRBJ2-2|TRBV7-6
TGTGCCAGCAGCAAACTAGCGGAAACGAACACCGGGGAGCTGTTTTTT
CASSKLAETNTGELFF
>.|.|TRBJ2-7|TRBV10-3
TGTGCCATCAGTGAATCCAGGGCAAACGAGCAGTACTTC
CAISESRANEQYF
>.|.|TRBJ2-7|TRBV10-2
TGCGCCAGCACCCAGGCGGGTAGGTCCTACGAGCAGTACTTC
CASTQAGRSYEQYF